Listed below are T cell receptor beta chains from one sample, sequenced in a study of cytomegalovirus exposure and HLA in healthy donors. Produced via immunoSEQ multiplex PCR; TCRdb's table is partial and in-frame only. The sample shows roughly 150,000 clones, approximately 86% of them seen only once. Sequencing was done on a sample of PBMCs. The receptors derive from a man younger than 35 in good health and CMV-seropositive. The CDR3 runs from the conserved cysteine through the conserved F or W. A D gene is named only where the DNA matches it firmly. Size is stated for part of the rows, as once, few or many counts, or as a class when the clone is expanded.

CDR3 DNA	CDR3 protein	J gene	V gene	D gene	clone size
TGTGCTAGCAGCCGGACAGGGTCGCGAGAGACCCAGTACTTC	CASSRTGSRETQYF	TRBJ2-5	TRBV7-7	TRBD1	.
TGCGCCAGCAGCTTGTTGATGGGACAGATGAACACTGAAGCTTTCTTT	CASSLLMGQMNTEAFF	TRBJ1-1	TRBV5-1	TRBD1	.
TGCGCCAGCAGCTCCCCAATCTTTAAGGGGGTCTCCTACAATGAGCAGTTCTTC	CASSSPIFKGVSYNEQFF	TRBJ2-1	TRBV5-1	.	.
TGTGCCAGCAGCTTAGGGGACAGGCTTTTCTATGGCTACACCTTC	CASSLGDRLFYGYTF	TRBJ1-2	TRBV13	TRBD1	.
TGTGCCAGCGGGAGGACAGGGGGCTACAATGAGCAGTTCTTC	CASGRTGGYNEQFF	TRBJ2-1	TRBV25-1	TRBD1	.
TGCGCCAGCAGCCCTTTAGCGGCCACAGATACGCAGTATTTT	CASSPLAATDTQYF	TRBJ2-3	TRBV4-1	.	.
TGCGCCAGCAGCTTGGGGACTAGCGGAGAGGGGTACAATGAGCAGTTCTTC	CASSLGTSGEGYNEQFF	TRBJ2-1	TRBV5-1	TRBD2	.
TGTGCCAGCACGACAGGAAGTTTCTACGAGCAGTACTTC	CASTTGSFYEQYF	TRBJ2-7	TRBV21-1	.	.
TGCAGCGTTGCGTGGGTATTGGAGAAGGAAAAACTGTTTTTT	CSVAWVLEKEKLFF	TRBJ1-4	TRBV29-1	.	.
TGTGCCAGCAGCGCCCGGGACAGGAGAGGCTCTGGGGCCAACGTCCTGACTTTC	CASSARDRRGSGANVLTF	TRBJ2-6	TRBV9	TRBD1	once
TGCGCCAGCAGCTTCGACAGGGATGTGTCGAACACTGAAGCTTTCTTT	CASSFDRDVSNTEAFF	TRBJ1-1	TRBV5-1	TRBD1	.
TGTGCCAGCAGCTTATACCCCCCAGCCGGGGCCTACAATGAGCAGTTCTTC	CASSLYPPAGAYNEQFF	TRBJ2-1	TRBV7-8	.	.
TGTGCCAGCAGTGCAACTAGCGGGAGTGAGGAGACCCAGTACTTC	CASSATSGSEETQYF	TRBJ2-5	TRBV28	TRBD2	.
TGTGCCAGCAGCCACGCCGGGACAGTGGATGAAAAACTGTTTTTT	CASSHAGTVDEKLFF	TRBJ1-4	TRBV4-2	TRBD1	.
TGTGCCAGCAGCCGGACTAGCGGGGGGGCTGGGGAGCTGTTTTTT	CASSRTSGGAGELFF	TRBJ2-2	TRBV4-2	TRBD2	.
TGTGCCAGCCGATGGGACAGGGGGCCCTACGAGCAGTACTTC	CASRWDRGPYEQYF	TRBJ2-7	TRBV2	TRBD1	.
TGTGCCAGCAGCTTACTGGAGGCTGAAGCTTTCTTT	CASSLLEAEAFF	TRBJ1-1	TRBV5-4	.	.
TGTGCCAGCAGCCCATATGATCCAGCGGGGGGGTCCCTAAGCACAGATACGCAGTATTTT	CASSPYDPAGGSLSTDTQYF	TRBJ2-3	TRBV5-5	TRBD2	.
TGCGCCAGCAGTGAAAGGGCGGGCTACGAGCAGTACTTC	CASSERAGYEQYF	TRBJ2-7	TRBV10-1	.	few
TGTGCCAGCAGTCCGGCGGCTAGCGGGAGCTACAATGAGCAGTTCTTC	CASSPAASGSYNEQFF	TRBJ2-1	TRBV7-3	TRBD2	.
TGTGCCAGTAGTATGGGACAGTTCGGGGAGACCCAGTACTTC	CASSMGQFGETQYF	TRBJ2-5	TRBV19	TRBD1	.
TGCGCCAGCAGCTTGAGGAGGGGCAGGGTTAACACTGAAGCTTTCTTT	CASSLRRGRVNTEAFF	TRBJ1-1	TRBV5-1	.	.
TGTGCCAGCTCACCGACTTCCGGGACAGGGAGCACTGAAGCTTTCTTT	CASSPTSGTGSTEAFF	TRBJ1-1	TRBV18	TRBD1	.
TGTGCCAGCAGCAGCCGGACAGGGGGCGCAGATACGCAGTATTTT	CASSSRTGGADTQYF	TRBJ2-3	TRBV9	TRBD1	.
TGTGCCAGCAACGGGAAGGGGGTATCGGGAAACACCATATATTTT	CASNGKGVSGNTIYF	TRBJ1-3	TRBV6-5	.	.
TGTGCCATCAGTGAGTATAGTCTCTTTGAGCAGTACTTC	CAISEYSLFEQYF	TRBJ2-7	TRBV10-3	.	few
TGTGCCAGCAGCCCCGGTGAGACTGAAGCTTTCTTT	CASSPGETEAFF	TRBJ1-1	TRBV7-9	.	.
TGTGCCAGCAGCCAGGGATACGGGACTAGCGGGACCTCCAATGAGCAGTTCTTC	CASSQGYGTSGTSNEQFF	TRBJ2-1	TRBV14	TRBD2	.
TGTGCCAGCAGTCTCCGGGACAGGGGCGCCCTCGGGCAGTTCTTC	CASSLRDRGALGQFF	TRBJ2-1	TRBV27	TRBD1	.
TGTGCCAGCAGCTTAGGGACTAGTGAGTCGGGGGAGCTGTTTTTT	CASSLGTSESGELFF	TRBJ2-2	TRBV7-9	TRBD2	once
TGTGCCAGCAGCTTAAATGGCGGGTTCGTAGAGACCCAGTACTTC	CASSLNGGFVETQYF	TRBJ2-5	TRBV7-6	.	.
TGTGCCAGCAGCTTACGGGGAGCAGATACGCAGTATTTT	CASSLRGADTQYF	TRBJ2-3	TRBV7-3	.	.
TGTGCCAGCAGAAGGACAGAGATCGTTAACGAGCAGTACTTC	CASRRTEIVNEQYF	TRBJ2-7	TRBV6-1	.	.
TGTGCCACCAGCAGAGGGGACAGGGACAATCAGCCCCAGCATTTT	CATSRGDRDNQPQHF	TRBJ1-5	TRBV15	TRBD1	.
TGTGCCTGGAGTGCCTACAGCGAGCAGTACTTC	CAWSAYSEQYF	TRBJ2-7	TRBV30	.	.